This TCR beta chain was documented in a study of blood T cell repertoires in COVID-19. About the research overall: The analysed material was cDNA or gDNA that came from T cells, B-cell-depleted T cells, or PBMCs.

Libraries were prepared by immunoSEQ multiplex PCR; TCRdb keeps only in-frame clonotypes and omits some of them. This table has about 140,000 clones, approximately 88% appearing once. With 5 bases clipped from V and 4 bases from J, the junction kept 8 bases outside the gene matches. The CDR3 length is 16 residues. Germline lookup yields CDR1 SGHAT and CDR2 FQNNGV. Specimen: peripheral blood. This TCR was sampled from a man aged 55-75 years with active or convalescent COVID-19. This chain links TRBV11-2 with TRBJ2-2; TRBD2 matches at 9 bases. CDR3 in amino acids: CASSRNSGSGTGELFF. DNA for the CDR3: TGTGCCAGCAGCCGGAATAGCGGGAGCGGCACCGGGGAGCTGTTTTTT.